These 17 T cell receptor beta chains share one sample of origin, sequenced in a study of blood T cell repertoires in COVID-19. TCRdb's table, derived via immunoSEQ multiplex PCR, lists solely in-frame clones and lacks some. The sample yields about 490,000 clones, approximately 85% seen once. The source material was peripheral blood. The receptors come from a human donor in a cohort sampled during active COVID-19.

The sample holds one count of this clone. The chain is built from TRBV19 and TRBJ2-1, with 11 bases lining up with TRBD1. Looked up from germline, CDR1 is LNHDA and CDR2 is SQIVND (reference sequence). V lost 3 bases, J lost 7 bases, and 5 bases stayed unmatched. The CDR3 loop spans 15 amino acids. The CDR3 sequence: CASSITGTGGNEQFF. DNA for the CDR3: TGTGCCAGTAGTATTACCGGGACAGGGGGAAATGAGCAGTTCTTC.

This chain connects TRBV19 to TRBJ2-3, with D tentatively TRBD1 (6 bases). The CDR3 contains 14 residues. Per the germline V gene, CDR1 is LNHDA and CDR2 is SQIVND (reference sequence). Trimming removed 7 bases from V and 4 bases from J, with 15 bases in between. CDR3 DNA sequence: TGTGCCAGTACTAGGGCAGGGGCCGCAGATACGCAGTATTTT. Its protein is CASTRAGAADTQYF.

The genes are TRBV30 and TRBJ2-2; TRBD2 agrees at 8 bases. The CDR3 spans 14 residues. Losses at the gene ends were 2 bases for V and 6 bases for J; bases not matched to a gene: 5. Germline V lookup: CDR1 GTSNPN, CDR2 SVGIG (reference sequence). In DNA form, the CDR3 reads TGTGCCTGGAGTCCCGTGCGGGGGGCCGGGGAGCTGTTTTTT. Residues: CAWSPVRGAGELFF.

This chain uses TRBV3-1 (or the pseudogene TRBV3-2) with TRBJ1-1; D remains ambiguous. The germline V gene has CDR1 LGHDT and CDR2 YNNKEL (reference sequence). This CDR3 is 16 amino acids long. Trimming cost V 2 bases and J 5 bases, with 18 bases left between them. CDR3 sequence (DNA): TGTGCCAGCAGCCAAACTCCACAGACCTCGGGGACTGAAGCTTTCTTT. Its protein product is CASSQTPQTSGTEAFF.

V is TRBV24-1 and J is TRBJ2-3; 14 bases match TRBD2. In germline, CDR1 is KGHDR, CDR2 SFDVKD. CDR3 length: 17 amino acids. Germline trimming cut 3 bases from V and 7 bases from J; bases unmatched to any gene: 8. This CDR3 reads CATSDLTSGRVINTQYF. For the CDR3, the DNA is TGTGCCACCAGTGATCTGACTAGCGGGAGGGTTATAAATACGCAGTATTTT.

CDR3 in DNA: TGTGCCAGCAGCCCCCGGGGAGCCCCCATGAGGACCGGGGAGCTGTTTTTT. Translation: CASSPRGAPMRTGELFF. The chain is built from TRBV7-9 and TRBJ2-2; TRBD2 might be the D (5 bases). The CDR3 covers 17 residues. V gave up 5 bases and J gave up 5 bases, with 21 bases separating them. Germline-derived CDR1 and CDR2 are SEHNR and FQNEAQ (reference sequence).

This sequence joins TRBV6-5 and TRBJ1-6; possibly TRBD1 for D (6 bases). The CDR3 is 15 amino acids. Between the trimmed V and J ends, which lost 6 bases and 6 bases, there was a span of 15 bases. Germline assignment: CDR1 MNHEY and CDR2 SVGAGI. CDR3 nucleotides: TGTGCCAGCAGCCGAGGGGAGGGGGGTAATTCACCCCTCCACTTT. Protein product: CASSRGEGGNSPLHF.

This clone was recorded a few times. The chain is built from TRBV2 and TRBJ1-4; 12 nucleotides align to TRBD1. V shed 6 bases and J 13 bases; nucleotides not matched to a gene: 6. Germline values: CDR1 SNHLY, CDR2 FYNNEI. The CDR3 totals 13 residues. CDR3 DNA: TGTGCCAGCAGCGGGGACAGGGGGCAGAGACTGTTTTTT. This gives the protein CASSGDRGQRLFF. The variable domain in full, completed from reference TRBV2 and TRBJ1-4, reads EPEVTQTPSHQVTQMGQEVILRCVPISNHLYFYWYRQILGQKVEFLVSFYNNEISEKSEIFDDQFSVERPDGSNFTLKIRSTKLEDSAMYFCASSGDRGQRLFFGSGTQLSVL.

This rearrangement joins TRBV5-4 to TRBJ2-2; possible D gene TRBD1, 6 bases. The CDR3 consists of 15 residues. V was trimmed by 3 bases and J by 1 base, leaving 10 bases between them. Germline loops: CDR1 SGHNT, CDR2 YYREEE (reference sequence). The CDR3: CASSYETGNTGELFF. CDR3 nucleotides: TGTGCCAGCAGCTACGAGACAGGGAACACCGGGGAGCTGTTTTTT.

The chain recombines TRBV10-2 with TRBJ1-1; D uncertain. CDR1 WSHSY and CDR2 SAAADI come from the germline V gene. CDR3 length: 13 amino acids. The V gene lost 0 bases and the J gene lost 5 bases, with 7 bases spanning the gap. This chain's CDR3 is CASSESAFTEAFF. The CDR3 DNA reads as TGCGCCAGCAGTGAGTCAGCGTTTACTGAAGCTTTCTTT.

The chain has TRBV7-9 and TRBJ2-5, with TRBD2 as a possible D gene (5 bases). Trimming stripped 2 bases from V and 4 bases from J, with 8 bases between. The CDR3 sequence is 13 residues long. Germline-derived CDR1 and CDR2 are SEHNR and FQNEAQ (reference sequence). The CDR3 region is CASSLRDPETQYF. Here the CDR3 DNA reads TGTGCCAGCAGCTTACGGGATCCAGAGACCCAGTACTTC.

CDR3 nucleotide sequence: TGCGCCAGCAGTTCCGGGCGGGAGGGCAACGAGCAGTACTTC. This translates into CASSSGREGNEQYF. This chain joins TRBV5-1 and TRBJ2-7, with TRBD2 matching over 9 bases. The CDR3 runs 14 residues. V was pared by 5 bases and J by 5 bases, with 8 bases of the junction left unmatched. The germline gives CDR1 SGHRS, CDR2 YFSETQ.

V gene TRBV7-2 combines with J gene TRBJ2-2; 7 bases are a match to TRBD2. This CDR3 has 17 amino acids. The trim removed 2 bases at V and 9 bases at J, leaving 15 bases unmatched. CDR1 and CDR2 (germline): SGHTA, FQGNSA. CDR3 bases: TGTGCCAGCAGCTTAAGTCCAGCGGGAAGGAGTAGCAGGGAGCTGTTTTTT. As protein: CASSLSPAGRSSRELFF.

The chain recombines TRBV12-3 or TRBV12-4 with TRBJ2-7, with 8 bases identical to TRBD1. Trimming took 7 bases from V and 3 from J; bases not matched to a gene: 5. CDR3 length: 13 residues. This CDR3 reads CASTLGQGYEQYF. The CDR3 DNA sequence: TGTGCCAGCACCCTAGGACAGGGCTACGAGCAGTACTTC.

This clone was observed a handful of times. V and J are TRBV28 and TRBJ1-1; tentatively, D is TRBD1 (6 bases). The V end was cut by 5 bases, the J end by 6 bases, with 25 bases between. Per germline, CDR1 MDHEN and CDR2 SYDVKM. The CDR3 spans 17 residues. CDR3 sequence: CASSPILTSGVEPEAFF. The DNA of the CDR3 is TGTGCCAGCAGTCCCATTCTCACATCAGGGGTGGAGCCTGAAGCTTTCTTT.

The rearrangement links TRBV7-2 to TRBJ1-5, with 7 bases matching TRBD1. With V trimmed by 1 base and J by 5 bases, 8 bases remained unmatched. This CDR3 is 16 amino acids long. Per germline, CDR1 SGHTA and CDR2 FQGNSA. The CDR3 DNA reads as TGTGCCAGCAGCTTAGGTACGACAGGGCCCTATCAGCCCCAGCATTTT. This sequence encodes CASSLGTTGPYQPQHF.

The chain carries TRBV6-4 and TRBJ1-1; D gene uncertain. This CDR3 spans 13 amino acids. V lost 5 bases and J lost 1, with 8 bases in between. Per germline, CDR1 MRHNA and CDR2 SNTAGT. The CDR3 loop is CASSQTGNTEAFF. CDR3 bases: TGTGCCAGCAGTCAAACGGGGAACACTGAAGCTTTCTTT.